The 6 T cell receptor beta chains given below trace back to one sample, sequenced in a study of T cell responses to AZD1222 COVID-19 vaccine. Assay used: immunoSEQ multiplex PCR; TCRdb lists only in-frame clones, some missing. The table has tens of thousands of clones, about 80% seen once. The material sequenced was peripheral blood, taken 28 days after the second dose of the MenACWY control vaccine. These TCRs come from an adult who received the MenACWY meningococcal vaccine as a control.

The rearrangement uses TRBV6-1 and TRBJ1-6, with 9 bases matching TRBD1. This CDR3 has 14 residues. V lost 3 bases to trimming and J lost 9 bases; unmatched junction nucleotides: 3. Germline CDR1 and CDR2: MNHNS and SASEGT. The CDR3 reads CASSDGTGSSPLHF. CDR3 DNA sequence: TGTGCCAGCAGTGACGGGACAGGGAGTTCACCCCTCCACTTT.

This clone has a handful of counts. The chain employs TRBV20-1 and TRBJ1-5, with D hard to call. This CDR3 contains 12 residues. The germline CDR1 and CDR2 sequences are DFQATT and SNEGSKA (reference sequence). Between the trimmed V and J ends, which lost 3 bases and 7 bases, there was a span of 10 bases. The CDR3 sequence is CSASPGGQPQHF. Here the CDR3 DNA reads TGCAGTGCTAGTCCAGGCGGGCAGCCCCAGCATTTT.

The rearrangement uses TRBV9 and TRBJ1-4; D unresolved. Germline V gives CDR1 SGDLS, CDR2 YYNGEE. V was cut by 4 bases and J by 3 bases, with 13 bases left in between. The length of the CDR3 is 15 residues. This chain's CDR3 is CASSPFESSNEKLFF. The DNA for the CDR3 is TGTGCCAGCAGCCCTTTCGAATCCTCTAATGAAAAACTGTTTTTT.

The sample holds one count of this clone. The V gene is TRBV7-2, the J gene TRBJ1-2; maybe TRBD1 (6 bases). Trimming cost V 3 bases and J 9 bases, with 11 bases left between them. CDR3 length: 12 amino acids. Germline CDR1 and CDR2: SGHTA and FQGNSA. CDR3 region: CASSFQGFSYTF. The DNA for the CDR3 is TGTGCCAGCAGCTTCCAGGGGTTTAGCTACACCTTC.

The V and J genes are TRBV7-3 and TRBJ2-1, with a tentative D call TRBD2 (6 bases). Germline CDR1 and CDR2: SGHTA and FQGTGA. The CDR3 extends over 15 amino acids. V was pared by 1 base and J by 2 bases, with 9 bases between. CDR3 nucleotides: TGTGCCAGCAGCTTAAGCGGGGAACCCTACAATGAGCAGTTCTTC. It yields the protein CASSLSGEPYNEQFF.

The V call is TRBV30, the J call TRBJ1-3, with 8 positions matching TRBD1. V lost 0 bases and J lost 0; bases outside the gene matches: 1. Germline-derived CDR1 and CDR2 are GTSNPN and SVGIG (reference sequence). The CDR3 consists of 15 residues. The CDR3 sequence is CAWSVQGASGNTIYF. DNA for the CDR3: TGTGCCTGGAGTGTTCAGGGGGCCTCTGGAAACACCATATATTTT.